This record concerns one TCR beta chain sequence. This clone was seen only once. The antigen it recognizes is unknown. Base qualities are missing; no much larger clone stands one base away. This sample stems from a study of blood T cell repertoires in COVID-19 (dated by TCRdb to the early 2020s). For context, the study as a whole: Collaborator samples came from the United States, Italy and Spain and covered acute and convalescent phases of COVID-19. The prospective study material was composed of cDNA or gDNA derived from T cells, B-cell-depleted T cells, or PBMCs. Subjects who had been exposed to COVID-19, were actively infected with it, or had recovered from it provided the deeply sampled blood TCRbeta repertoires that made up the dataset. The repertoires were made available in a free public database intended to serve as a resource for research on the immune response to SARS-CoV-2. Samples were obtained from the ongoing ImmuneRACE study (first 160 participants) and from 1,254 subjects provided by 6 global collaborators. The sample metadata nearly always contained a de-identified subject ID, COVID-19 status, age in years and sex. HLA class I and class II types, where available, came from metadata supplied by the sample provider rather than from assay-based typing.

The immunoSEQ Assay, a bias-controlled multiplex PCR, was used to amplify TCRbeta CDR3 regions from genomic DNA. The source study handled its data this way. Within the assay, amplification of reference gene primers was used to estimate how many nucleated cells each sample contained. Sequence reads were collapsed and filtered to measure the absolute abundance of every unique TCRbeta CDR3 rearrangement. For each sample, productive Simpson clonality was calculated by taking the square root of Simpson's diversity index across productive rearrangements. TCRdb provides this immuneACCESS table in a form limited to in-frame rearrangements. Some clones are lacking; in checked studies, under half of them reflect an unresolved V gene, and why the rest are absent is not known. The V and J calls and clone size were taken over from that table, and D and trimming were inferred from the DNA. This sample is represented by 100,000 or so clones; about nine tenths of them were singletons. The leading ten clones occupy 0.97% of the sample.

Points the paper makes about the study in general: Clinical and demographic metadata were provided uncurated, with the amount varying by source and participant.

Whole blood was collected in K2EDTA tubes by collaborating institutions according to the institutions' own protocols. For TCRbeta analysis, collaborator samples were shipped as frozen whole blood, as isolated PBMCs, or as DNA extracted from either sample type. V loses 1 base, J loses 3 bases, and the germline ends lie 11 bases apart. Taken from the germline V gene, the CDR1 and CDR2 loops are SGHNT and YENEEA. The CDR3 runs 15 amino acids, cysteine and phenylalanine included. Only CDR3 DNA remains: 45 bases, in frame from the first base. Specimen: peripheral blood. The rearranged chain carries TRBV11-3 and TRBJ2-3; 6 matching bases give a weak D call of TRBD2. This TCR derives from a man aged 55-75 years with acute or convalescent COVID-19. The DNA is TGTGCCAGCAGCTTAGGAGGGAGGATAACAGATACGCAGTATTTT. This is translated as CASSLGGRITDTQYF.